This T cell receptor (beta chain) was sequenced during a study of cytotoxic CD8 clonotypes in ibrutinib-treated CLL. V was pared by 0 bases and J by 6 bases, with 12 bases between. CDR3 length: 14 amino acids. CDR1 is GTSNPN and CDR2 is SVGIG in the germline V gene (reference sequence). This table comes from immunoSEQ multiplex PCR, and its TCRdb copy is limited to in-frame clones, with some not included. In the table there are some 25,000 clones, roughly two thirds of which are singletons. The receptor was derived from a human donor with chronic lymphocytic leukemia. V is TRBV30 and J is TRBJ1-5; weak D call: TRBD1 (5 bases). The sequencing used PBMCs, collected at disease progression, from a patient treated with ibrutinib. The CDR3 spells CAWSVQGDFQPQHF. The CDR3 DNA sequence: TGTGCCTGGAGTGTACAAGGGGATTTTCAGCCCCAGCATTTT.